The 26 T cell receptor beta chains below were found in one sample sequenced in a study of OX40 agonist ivuxolimab in advanced cancers. TCRdb's table, derived via immunoSEQ multiplex PCR, lists solely in-frame clones and lacks some. The sample records approximately 44,000 clones, 91% being singletons. This sample comprised CD4+ or CD8+ T cells sorted from blood, obtained in a trial of the OX40 agonist ivuxolimab. All receptors come from an adult with an advanced solid tumor such as melanoma, head and neck, liver or kidney cancer.

The V gene is TRBV19, the J gene TRBJ2-5; TRBD2 agrees at 12 bases. V lost 5 bases to trimming and J lost 1 base; unmatched junction nucleotides: 5. This CDR3 region has 16 residues. The germline V gene has CDR1 LNHDA and CDR2 SQIVND (reference sequence). Written as DNA, the CDR3 is TGTGCCAGTAGTGGAGGGACTAGCGGGCTCCAAGAGACCCAGTACTTC. Its protein is CASSGGTSGLQETQYF.

The chain is built from TRBV19 and TRBJ2-7, with D possibly being TRBD1 or TRBD2 (6 bases each). Germline CDR1 is LNHDA and CDR2 is SQIVND (reference sequence). The length of the CDR3 is 14 residues. Deletions cut 11 bases from V and 1 base from J, with 18 bases between. The chain's CDR3 is CAASGAGPSYEQYF. CDR3 DNA sequence: TGTGCCGCGTCGGGGGCGGGACCTTCCTACGAGCAGTACTTC.

The rearrangement joins TRBV9 to TRBJ2-7; TRBD1 is a possible D gene (6 bases). The CDR3 extends over 15 amino acids. The V end lost 0 bases, the J end lost 4 bases, and 14 bases lay between the germline ends. Germline V lookup: CDR1 SGDLS, CDR2 YYNGEE. DNA for the CDR3: TGTGCCAGCAGCGTAGCGGACAGTTCTCGGTACGAGCAGTACTTC. This codes for CASSVADSSRYEQYF.

This rearrangement joins TRBV2 to TRBJ1-2, with D unresolved. Germline V gene data show CDR1 as SNHLY and CDR2 as FYNNEI. CDR3 length equals 16 residues. Trimming removed 2 bases at V and 3 bases at J, with 16 bases between. The CDR3 bases are TGTGCCAGCAGTGAATCCACTATAAAACGCGACTATGGCTACACCTTC. Translated: CASSESTIKRDYGYTF.

This clone appeared a single time. The chain employs TRBV13 and TRBJ2-7; D is possibly TRBD2 (6 bases). V lost 2 bases to trimming and J lost 0 bases, with 11 bases between them. In germline, CDR1 is PRHDT, CDR2 FYEKMQ (reference sequence). The CDR3 spans 15 residues. In nucleotides, the CDR3 is TGTGCCAGCAGCTTATTGCGGGAATCCTCCTACGAGCAGTACTTC. It specifies CASSLLRESSYEQYF.

By share, this clone counts as medium-sized. CDR3 nucleotide sequence: TGTGCCAGCAGCGCCGAACAGGGAGCAGAGACCCAGTACTTC. This translates into CASSAEQGAETQYF. V and J are TRBV9 and TRBJ2-5, with a tentative D call TRBD1 (6 bases). Trimming removed 3 bases from V and 4 bases from J, with 13 bases in between. Germline V CDR1 and CDR2: SGDLS, YYNGEE. There are 14 residues in the CDR3.

The V and J genes are TRBV29-1 and TRBJ2-7; D may be TRBD1 or TRBD2 (5 bases each). Trimming shortened V by 8 bases and J by 6 bases, and 17 bases separated the two germline ends. This CDR3 comprises 12 residues. The V gene's germline CDR1 is SQVTM and CDR2 ANQGSEA. In DNA form, the CDR3 reads TGCAGCACCCTCCACGGGACGGGCGAGCAGTACTTC. Amino acids: CSTLHGTGEQYF.

The chain couples TRBV11-2 to TRBJ2-1; weak D call: TRBD2 (5 bases). In germline, CDR1 is SGHAT, CDR2 FQNNGV. The ends were cut back, 8 bases at V and 7 bases at J, with 24 bases in the middle. CDR3 size: 16 residues. The CDR3 is CASYLISGVRGNEQFF. CDR3 sequence (DNA): TGTGCCAGCTACCTCATAAGTGGTGTACGGGGAAATGAGCAGTTCTTC.

This chain connects TRBV6-5 to TRBJ2-5; the D is unclear. V was clipped by 2 bases and J by 5 bases, with 12 bases between them. The CDR3 spans 14 residues. Germline V gene lookup returns CDR1 MNHEY and CDR2 SVGAGI. CDR3 bases: TGTGCCAGCAGTTACGTGGCCTCCGGTGAGACCCAGTACTTC. Translated: CASSYVASGETQYF.

The V and J genes are TRBV27 and TRBJ2-7; D not resolved. Germline CDR1 is MNHEY and CDR2 is SMNVEV (reference sequence). V gave up 5 bases and J gave up 2 bases, with 10 bases separating them. The CDR3 covers 13 residues. In nucleotides, the CDR3 is TGTGCCAGCAGTCATAGATCGACCTACGAGCAGTACTTC. It codes for CASSHRSTYEQYF.

This chain uses TRBV7-9 with TRBJ2-1; unclear D gene. Germline CDR1 is SEHNR and CDR2 is FQNEAQ (reference sequence). This CDR3 comprises 14 residues. V was pared by 3 bases and J by 2 bases, with 8 bases between. The CDR3 region has the DNA TGTGCCAGCAGCTTCGGGCCGACCTACAATGAGCAGTTCTTC. Translation gives CASSFGPTYNEQFF.

This clone appeared a single time. The gene calls are TRBV28 and TRBJ2-2; D remains unclear. Germline V gives CDR1 MDHEN, CDR2 SYDVKM. Between the trimmed V and J ends, which lost 2 bases and 6 bases, there was a span of 10 bases. The CDR3 contains 14 residues. The CDR3 reads CASSLLGKAGELFF. As DNA, the CDR3 is TGTGCCAGCAGTTTACTAGGGAAGGCCGGGGAGCTGTTTTTT.

The rearrangement uses TRBV4-1 and TRBJ2-7; D is unresolved. Trimming left V 5 bases short and J 3 bases short, with 14 bases between. CDR1 and CDR2 from the germline V gene are MGHRA and YSYEKL. The CDR3 spans 14 residues. The CDR3 DNA sequence: TGCGCCAGCAGCACCAACGTCCAGGTCTACGAGCAGTACTTC. This encodes CASSTNVQVYEQYF.

The V call is TRBV11-2, the J call TRBJ2-3, with TRBD1 matching over 9 bases. The germline V gene encodes CDR1 SGHAT and CDR2 FQNNGV. This CDR3 is 15 amino acids long. The V and J ends lost 6 bases and 3 bases, in that order; junction bases with no gene match: 7. As DNA, the CDR3 is TGTGCCAGCAGGTCCCGGGACAGGGATACAGATACGCAGTATTTT. It codes for CASRSRDRDTDTQYF.

The V and J genes are TRBV5-6 and TRBJ2-6; perhaps TRBD1 as D (6 bases). Germline lookup yields CDR1 SGHDT and CDR2 YYEEEE. The CDR3 covers 15 residues. V dropped 4 bases and J dropped 3 bases, with 11 bases sitting between them. The CDR3 protein is CASSPQGYGANVLTF. CDR3 nucleotide sequence: TGTGCCAGCAGCCCACAGGGATATGGGGCCAACGTCCTGACTTTC.

This sequence joins TRBV5-6 and TRBJ1-5; possibly TRBD1 for D (6 bases). Germline CDR1 is SGHDT and CDR2 is YYEEEE. CDR3 size: 16 residues. Trimming took 3 bases from V and 0 from J, leaving 13 bases between them. The CDR3 DNA sequence: TGTGCCAGCAGCTGGGGGGGGGCGTATAGCAATCAGCCCCAGCATTTT. Residues: CASSWGGAYSNQPQHF.

The chain recombines TRBV19 with TRBJ1-1, with D possibly TRBD1 on 6 matching bases. CDR1 is LNHDA and CDR2 is SQIVND in the germline V gene (reference sequence). V dropped 1 base and J dropped 1 base, with 10 bases sitting between them. The CDR3 loop spans 15 amino acids. CDR3 nucleotides: TGTGCCAGTAGTATAGGATACAGGGCGAACACTGAAGCTTTCTTT. This codes for CASSIGYRANTEAFF.

The chain combines TRBV27 with TRBJ1-2; 7 positions match TRBD1. CDR3 length: 14 residues. Looked up from germline, CDR1 is MNHEY and CDR2 is SMNVEV (reference sequence). Trimming at V came to 6 bases and at J to 3 bases, leaving 7 bases not matched to a gene. The CDR3 reads CASRLRGTYYGYTF. The DNA of the CDR3 is TGTGCCAGCAGACTCAGGGGGACCTACTATGGCTACACCTTC.

The chain links TRBV28 to TRBJ1-1; possibly TRBD1 for D (5 bases). The germline CDR1 and CDR2 sequences are MDHEN and SYDVKM. V was trimmed by 4 bases and J by 4 bases, leaving 13 bases between them. This CDR3 comprises 14 residues. CDR3: CASSSRVTGTEAFF. CDR3 in DNA: TGTGCCAGCAGTTCCAGGGTGACGGGCACTGAAGCTTTCTTT.

The chain couples TRBV28 to TRBJ2-5; D possibly uses TRBD1 or TRBD2 (5 bases each). The CDR3 is 16 residues long. Germline V gives CDR1 MDHEN, CDR2 SYDVKM. The V and J ends lost 7 bases and 4 bases respectively, with 22 bases between them. The CDR3 nucleotides are TGTGCCAGCAATTACCCCGGGGCCGCGGCTCCAGAGACCCAGTACTTC. Protein product: CASNYPGAAAPETQYF.

This clone was seen a handful of times. The V gene is TRBV19, the J gene TRBJ2-7; TRBD1 matches 10 bases. The germline CDR1 and CDR2 sequences are LNHDA and SQIVND (reference sequence). The CDR3 length is 15 residues. The V gene end was trimmed by 10 bases and the J gene end by 3 bases; junction bases not matched to a gene: 12. CDR3 bases: TGTGCCACTTCAGACCCGGGACAGGGGATCTACGAGCAGTACTTC. Amino acid sequence: CATSDPGQGIYEQYF.

The chain joins TRBV28 to TRBJ2-7; 9 nucleotides match TRBD1. This CDR3 has 13 amino acids. Germline CDR1 reads MDHEN; CDR2 reads SYDVKM. The CDR3 region is CATCGTGTYEQYF. CDR3 nucleotides: TGTGCTACTTGCGGGACAGGGACCTACGAGCAGTACTTC.

The chain combines TRBV6-1 with TRBJ2-7, with 10 bases lining up with TRBD2. Germline V gives CDR1 MNHNS, CDR2 SASEGT. The J segment lost 5 bases and the V segment lost 6 bases, leaving 10 bases of the junction unmatched. This CDR3 comprises 15 residues. The CDR3 bases are TGTGCCAGCAGGTATCTAGCGGGAGAGGTCCACGAGCAGTACTTC. It specifies CASRYLAGEVHEQYF.

About this clone: At the DNA level, this CDR3 is encoded by other sequences in the same sample as well. The V and J genes are TRBV4-3 and TRBJ2-7, with D tentatively TRBD2 (6 bases). The CDR3 runs 16 residues. The germline V and J ends were trimmed by 0 bases and 0 bases, with 12 bases remaining between them. Germline CDR1 and CDR2: LGHNA and YSLEER. Here the CDR3 DNA reads TGCGCCAGCAGCCAAGAGGGGGGACCTAGCTCCTACGAGCAGTACTTC. Its translation: CASSQEGGPSSYEQYF.

This chain joins TRBV13 and TRBJ1-1; D might be TRBD1 (6 bases). The CDR3 consists of 15 residues. Looked up from germline, CDR1 is PRHDT and CDR2 is FYEKMQ (reference sequence). V was cut by 5 bases and J by 0 bases, with 13 bases left in between. CDR3 region: CASSPSGTLNTEAFF. In DNA form, the CDR3 reads TGTGCCAGCAGCCCATCAGGGACACTGAACACTGAAGCTTTCTTT.

The rearrangement uses TRBV6-5 and TRBJ2-1; D may be TRBD1 or TRBD2 (6 bases each). Trimming took 3 bases from V and 7 from J, leaving 13 bases between them. This CDR3 contains 14 residues. The germline V gene has CDR1 MNHEY and CDR2 SVGAGI. The CDR3 here is CASSYGRGGNEQFF. The CDR3 nucleotides are TGTGCCAGCAGTTATGGCCGAGGGGGGAATGAGCAGTTCTTC.